This TCR beta chain was captured in a study of cytomegalovirus exposure and HLA in healthy donors. Study results and caveats: Analysis was carried out at a later point, and it linked a missense DCLRE1C variant to TCR beta V- and J-gene trimming. Segments of the TCR beta V type were, in most cases, productive about 90% or about 30% of the time in an earlier analysis.

PCR employed 60 Vbeta and 13 Jbeta primers. Sequenced by immunoSEQ multiplex PCR; TCRdb stores in-frame clones only, minus some. The repertoire holds about 140,000 clones, 60% to 80% seen once, with 1.6% in the top ten. This clone was found a few times. No antigen is known for it. This TCR was recovered from a female donor in good health and CMV-seronegative. What was sequenced was PBMCs.

The CDR3 loop reads CASSLVPGETQYF. For the CDR3, the DNA is TGTGCCAGCAGCTTGGTACCGGGAGAGACCCAGTACTTC. The genes are TRBV5-5 and TRBJ2-5; D ambiguous. Germline V CDR1 and CDR2: SGHKS, YYEKEE (reference sequence). Trimming removed 0 bases at V and 4 bases at J, with 7 bases between. There are 13 residues in the CDR3.